This T cell receptor beta chain was identified in a study of molecular identifiers for immune sequencing clone quantification. General study points: Clones that exceeded 20 RNA copies held over 99% of effector molecules, yet under 1% in naive cells.

Libraries for naive CD8 T cells, which were made from about 19,000 to 1,100,000 sorted cells, drew on 10%, 30% or 50% of the RNA. The CDR3 sequence is 15 residues long. Germline CDR1 SEHNR, CDR2 FQNEAQ (reference sequence). The V end lost 8 bases, the J end lost 2 bases, and 13 bases lay between the germline ends. As regards this clonotype: The antigen remains undetermined.

TCRdb passed the PCR reads through MiXCR, listing each CDR3 protein once. The profile covers about 100,000 distinct CDR3 sequences, with roughly 38% appearing a single time and less than 5% taken by the ten largest. What was sequenced was naive CD8+ T cells from blood, with Jurkat cell RNA spiked in. The sample's subset: FACS-sorted CD8+CD4-CCR7+CD45RA+ naive T cells. This sequence was found in a human donor in good health. Some libraries in this study had Jurkat cell RNA spiked in. The chain joins TRBV7-9 to TRBJ2-6; no clear D. The CDR3, as DNA: TGTGCCAGCGCCGACCAATATGCTGGGGCCAACGTCCTGACTTTC. Its protein is CASADQYAGANVLTF.